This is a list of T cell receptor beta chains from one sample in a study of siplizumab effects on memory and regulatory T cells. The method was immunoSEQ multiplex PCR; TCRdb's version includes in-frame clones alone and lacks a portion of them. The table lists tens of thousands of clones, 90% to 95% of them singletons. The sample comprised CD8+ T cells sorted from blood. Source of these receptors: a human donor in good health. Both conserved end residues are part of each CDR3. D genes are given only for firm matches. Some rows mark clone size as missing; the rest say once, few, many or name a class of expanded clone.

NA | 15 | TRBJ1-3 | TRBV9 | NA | TGTGCCAGCAGCGTCAACGTTAACTCTGGAAACACCATATATTTT | CASSVNVNSGNTIYF
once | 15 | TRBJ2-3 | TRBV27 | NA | TGTGCCAGCAGTTTCGTCCCACTGGGGACAGATACGCAGTATTTT | CASSFVPLGTDTQYF
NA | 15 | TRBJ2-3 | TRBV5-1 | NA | TGCGCCAGCAGCGGTTCAGGGGTACTCACAGATACGCAGTATTTT | CASSGSGVLTDTQYF
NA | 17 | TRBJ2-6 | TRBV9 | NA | TGTGCCAGCAGCCCTGCCGGGGAACTGACTGGGGCCAACGTCCTGACTTTC | CASSPAGELTGANVLTF
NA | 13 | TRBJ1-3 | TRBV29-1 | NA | TGCAGCGTTGAACGGGGGGACGGAAACACCATATATTTT | CSVERGDGNTIYF
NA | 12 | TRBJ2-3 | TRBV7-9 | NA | TGTGCCAGCAGGCCAGGGTTAGATACGCAGTATTTT | CASRPGLDTQYF
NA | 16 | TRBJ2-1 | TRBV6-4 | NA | TGTGCCAGCAGTGACGGTTGGGGCTTCTCCTACAATGAGCAGTTCTTC | CASSDGWGFSYNEQFF
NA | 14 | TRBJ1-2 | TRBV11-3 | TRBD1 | TGTGCCAGCAGCTCCTGGCAGGGGGCAGGAGGCTACACCTTC | CASSSWQGAGGYTF
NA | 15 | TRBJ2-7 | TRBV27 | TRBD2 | TGTGCCAGCAGTCGTACTAGCGGAGGCTTCTACGAGCAGTACTTC | CASSRTSGGFYEQYF
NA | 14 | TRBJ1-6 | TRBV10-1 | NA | TGCGCCAGCAGTGAGTTTTCCTATAATTCACCCCTCCACTTT | CASSEFSYNSPLHF
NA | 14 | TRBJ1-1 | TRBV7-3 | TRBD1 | TGTGCCAGCAGCGTTACGGGACAGATGACCGAAGCTTTCTTT | CASSVTGQMTEAFF
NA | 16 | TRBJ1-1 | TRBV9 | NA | TGTGCCAGCAGCGTAGATGACAACGGCCTGAACACTGAAGCTTTCTTT | CASSVDDNGLNTEAFF
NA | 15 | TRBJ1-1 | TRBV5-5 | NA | TGTGCCAGCAGCTTGGAGTACAGCACGAACACTGAAGCTTTCTTT | CASSLEYSTNTEAFF
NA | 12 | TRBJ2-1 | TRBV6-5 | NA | TGTGCCAGCAGTTACCTGGGGAATGAGCAGTTCTTC | CASSYLGNEQFF
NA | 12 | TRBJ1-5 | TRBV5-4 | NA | TGTGCCAGCAGCTTGGAGGATCAGCCCCAGCATTTT | CASSLEDQPQHF
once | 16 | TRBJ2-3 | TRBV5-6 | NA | TGTGCCAGCAGCTTGGCCGGGGGCCTAAGCACAGATACGCAGTATTTT | CASSLAGGLSTDTQYF
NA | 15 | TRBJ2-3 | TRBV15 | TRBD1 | TGTGCCACGACTAAAGGACAGGGAGACACAGATACGCAGTATTTT | CATTKGQGDTDTQYF
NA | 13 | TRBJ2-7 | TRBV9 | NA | TGTGCCAGCAGCGTAGGGGGGGCAACCGAGCAGTACTTC | CASSVGGATEQYF
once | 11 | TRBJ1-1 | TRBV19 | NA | TGTGCCAGTAGTAGGAACACTGAAGCTTTCTTT | CASSRNTEAFF
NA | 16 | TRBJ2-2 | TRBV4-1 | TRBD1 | TGCGCCAGCAGCCAAACGGGACAGGGGGGGACCGGGGAGCTGTTTTTT | CASSQTGQGGTGELFF
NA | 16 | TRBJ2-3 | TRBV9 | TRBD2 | TGTGCCAGCAGCGTAGGGCTAGCGGGGTTCACAGATACGCAGTATTTT | CASSVGLAGFTDTQYF
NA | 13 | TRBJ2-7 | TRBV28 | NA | TGTGCCAGCAGTTTCCTGGGCCGGTACGAGCAGTACTTC | CASSFLGRYEQYF
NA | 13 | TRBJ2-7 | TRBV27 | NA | TGTGCCAGCAGTTTTGGAGTCCAGGCCGAGCAGTACTTC | CASSFGVQAEQYF
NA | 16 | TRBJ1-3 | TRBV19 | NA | TGTGCCAGTAATTCTCTTCAGTCACCGTCTGGAAACACCATATATTTT | CASNSLQSPSGNTIYF
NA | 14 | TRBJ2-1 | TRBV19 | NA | TGTGCCAGTAGTCCTGTTACTCCGGCTGGTGAGCAGTTCTTC | CASSPVTPAGEQFF
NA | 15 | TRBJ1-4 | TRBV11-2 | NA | TGTGCCAGCAGCTTAAACCCCTCCTCTAATGAAAAACTGTTTTTT | CASSLNPSSNEKLFF
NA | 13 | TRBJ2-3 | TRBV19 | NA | TGTGCCAGTAGTCTTTCGAGCACAGATACGCAGTATTTT | CASSLSSTDTQYF
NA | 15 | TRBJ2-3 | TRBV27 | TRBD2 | TGTGCCACCCGGGGGGGACTAGCGGCCACAGATACGCAGTATTTT | CATRGGLAATDTQYF
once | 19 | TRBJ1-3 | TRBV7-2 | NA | TGTGCCAGCAGCTTATTTCGCAGAGTCGGGACGGAGGTCGGAAACACCATATATTTT | CASSLFRRVGTEVGNTIYF
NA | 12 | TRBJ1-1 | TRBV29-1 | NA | TGCAGCGTTGATTGGGGGAACACTGAAGCTTTCTTT | CSVDWGNTEAFF